A selection of T cell receptor beta chains follows, all from one sample in a study of control samples from healthy donors and cancer patients. Clones were read by immunoSEQ multiplex PCR, and TCRdb kept only the in-frame ones, dropping some. Of about 150,000 clones in the sample, 70% to 90% are singletons; the top ten hold over 1.5%. Sequencing was performed on blood. Source of these receptors: a man aged 18 to 30 in good health. CDR3s include the opening cysteine and the closing phenylalanine or tryptophan. A D gene is named only where the DNA matches it firmly. Clone size is shown for a subset of rows, as once, few, many or a class of expanded clone.

v_call	clone_size	j_call	d_call	cdr3_aa	cdr3_nt
TRBV11-2	-	TRBJ2-7	-	CASSLGMGMGEQYF	TGTGCCAGCAGCTTAGGAATGGGGATGGGCGAGCAGTACTTC
TRBV7-9	-	TRBJ2-7	-	CASSLGGQQYEQYF	TGTGCCAGCAGCTTAGGTGGACAGCAGTACGAGCAGTACTTC
TRBV7-9	once	TRBJ2-5	-	CASSRPGSQETQYF	TGTGCCAGCAGCCGCCCGGGCAGCCAAGAGACCCAGTACTTC
TRBV5-4	-	TRBJ2-3	-	CASSSIGSTDTQYF	TGTGCCAGCAGCAGTATAGGGTCAACAGATACGCAGTATTTT
TRBV7-9	-	TRBJ1-4	-	CASSLPDRKLFF	TGTGCCAGCAGCTTGCCCGACAGAAAACTGTTTTTT
TRBV19	-	TRBJ1-4	-	CASSSGPGANEKLFF	TGTGCCAGTAGTTCAGGACCGGGCGCTAATGAAAAACTGTTTTTT
TRBV7-2	-	TRBJ2-3	TRBD2	CASRQTSVFTDTQYF	TGTGCCAGCAGACAAACTAGCGTGTTCACAGATACGCAGTATTTT
TRBV12-3/TRBV12-4	-	TRBJ1-4	-	CASSLRTNEKLFF	TGTGCCAGCAGCCTGCGGACTAATGAAAAACTGTTTTTT
TRBV27	-	TRBJ2-2	-	CASRKGLNTGELFF	TGTGCCAGCCGAAAGGGGCTGAACACCGGGGAGCTGTTTTTT
TRBV18	few	TRBJ2-2	-	CASSPLGANTGELFF	TGTGCCAGCTCCCCTCTTGGAGCGAACACCGGGGAGCTGTTTTTT
TRBV14	-	TRBJ2-3	TRBD1	CASSQDYRQGATDTQYF	TGTGCCAGCAGCCAAGATTATAGACAGGGAGCCACAGATACGCAGTATTTT
TRBV7-9	once	TRBJ2-5	TRBD1	CASSLVLRTGQETQYF	TGTGCCAGCAGCTTAGTCCTCCGGACAGGGCAAGAGACCCAGTACTTC
TRBV6-5	-	TRBJ1-1	-	CASSYSDRNTEAFF	TGTGCCAGCAGTTACTCAGACAGGAACACTGAAGCTTTCTTT
TRBV12-3/TRBV12-4	-	TRBJ1-1	-	CASSLGRGAAFF	TGTGCCAGCAGTTTAGGTCGGGGGGCAGCTTTCTTT
TRBV7-6	-	TRBJ2-3	-	CASSLVGTGRGIADTQYF	TGTGCCAGCAGCTTAGTCGGAACGGGGCGGGGTATCGCAGATACGCAGTATTTT
TRBV4-3	-	TRBJ1-4	-	CASSPRTLATNEKLFF	TGCGCCAGCAGCCCCCGGACGCTTGCAACTAATGAAAAACTGTTTTTT
TRBV9	-	TRBJ1-1	-	CASSAGLLNTEAFF	TGTGCCAGCAGCGCGGGACTCCTGAACACTGAAGCTTTCTTT
TRBV6-6	few	TRBJ1-2	-	CASSPGRGYGYTF	TGTGCCAGCAGCCCGGGCCGGGGGTATGGCTACACCTTC
TRBV6-9	-	TRBJ2-1	-	CAHRVIGEQFF	TGTGCCCATCGGGTGATAGGTGAGCAGTTCTTC
TRBV6-5	-	TRBJ2-7	TRBD1	CASSFKGQGYEQYF	TGTGCCAGCAGTTTCAAAGGACAGGGGTACGAGCAGTACTTC
TRBV13	-	TRBJ2-7	TRBD1	CASSLGPGQGAYEQYF	TGTGCCAGCAGCTTGGGGCCGGGACAGGGGGCCTACGAGCAGTACTTC
TRBV4-1	-	TRBJ2-3	TRBD2	CASSQGELAGGPGTDTQYF	TGCGCCAGCAGCCAGGGTGAACTAGCGGGGGGGCCCGGCACAGATACGCAGTATTTT
TRBV11-2	-	TRBJ2-5	TRBD2	CASSLALAGEPGEETQYF	TGTGCCAGCAGCTTAGCCCTAGCGGGGGAGCCGGGAGAAGAGACCCAGTACTTC
TRBV6-5	few	TRBJ2-7	-	CASRPVRDSAYEQYF	TGTGCCAGCAGACCGGTTCGGGACTCAGCCTACGAGCAGTACTTC
TRBV6-2/TRBV6-3	-	TRBJ2-7	-	CASSYSGHSYEQYF	TGTGCCAGCAGTTACTCGGGACACTCTTACGAGCAGTACTTC
TRBV7-9	-	TRBJ2-3	-	CASSLRGGTDTQYF	TGTGCCAGCAGCTTAAGGGGGGGCACAGATACGCAGTATTTT
TRBV5-1	-	TRBJ2-5	TRBD2	CASSPNGGGRETQYF	TGCGCCAGCAGCCCTAATGGGGGGGGTCGGGAGACCCAGTACTTC
TRBV30	-	TRBJ2-5	-	CAWTPEVALQETQYF	TGTGCCTGGACCCCCGAGGTAGCGCTCCAAGAGACCCAGTACTTC
TRBV5-4	few	TRBJ2-7	-	CASSLEATLTLSF	TGTGCCAGCAGCTTGGAGGCGACTCTAACCCTCTCCTTC
TRBV5-1	-	TRBJ2-2	TRBD2	CASSLAGGNTGELFF	TGCGCCAGCAGCTTGGCGGGGGGGAACACCGGGGAGCTGTTTTTT
TRBV15	-	TRBJ1-6	-	CATSRDGHLSSPLHF	TGTGCCACCAGCAGGGACGGGCATCTCAGTTCACCCCTCCACTTT
TRBV6-2/TRBV6-3	-	TRBJ1-5	-	CASSQGYNQPQHF	TGTGCCAGCAGCCAGGGGTACAATCAGCCCCAGCATTTT
TRBV18	-	TRBJ1-6	TRBD1	CASSPGQSLNNSPLHF	TGTGCCAGCTCCCCGGGACAGAGCCTGAATAATTCACCCCTCCACTTT
TRBV14	-	TRBJ2-5	TRBD2	CASSLQLAGGETQYF	TGTGCCAGCAGCCTACAACTAGCGGGAGGGGAGACCCAGTACTTC
TRBV24-1	-	TRBJ2-2	TRBD1	CATSDPDREISGELFF	TGTGCCACCAGTGACCCGGACAGGGAAATTTCCGGGGAGCTGTTTTTT
TRBV10-3	few	TRBJ1-5	TRBD1	CAIGSRQGAQPQHF	TGTGCCATCGGCTCAAGACAGGGGGCTCAGCCCCAGCATTTT